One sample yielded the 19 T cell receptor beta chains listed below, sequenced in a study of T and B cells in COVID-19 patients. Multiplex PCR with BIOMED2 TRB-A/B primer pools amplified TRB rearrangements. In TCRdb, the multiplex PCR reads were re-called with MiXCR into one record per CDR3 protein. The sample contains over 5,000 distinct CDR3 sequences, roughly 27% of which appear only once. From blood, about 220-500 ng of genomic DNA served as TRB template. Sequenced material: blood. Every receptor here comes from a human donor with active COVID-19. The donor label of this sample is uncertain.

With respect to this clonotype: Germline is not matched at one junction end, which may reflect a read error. This CDR3 is CASSSLWEGINHEQYF. CDR3 sequence (DNA): TGCGCCAGCAGCTCCCTTTGGGAGGGGATAAACCACGAGCAGTACTTC. The chain combines TRBV5-6 with TRBJ2-7; 7 nucleotides match TRBD2. CDR1 and CDR2 (germline): SGHDT, YYEEEE. This CDR3 has 16 amino acids.

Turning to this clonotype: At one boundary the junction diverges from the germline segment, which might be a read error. CDR3 nucleotides: TGTGCCAGCAGCCCCCAGTCAACTAATGAAAAACTGTCTTTT. This encodes CASSPQSTNEKLSF. The chain couples TRBV5-6 to TRBJ1-4; D remains ambiguous. The CDR3 loop spans 14 amino acids. Germline V gene data show CDR1 as SGHDT and CDR2 as YYEEEE.

In nucleotides, the CDR3 is TGTGCCAGCAGCTTAGATAGGGGCGGGGAGCTGTTTTTT. It yields the protein CASSLDRGGELFF. The rearrangement links TRBV11-2 to TRBJ2-2; a weak D match, TRBD1 (5 bases). Germline CDR1 SGHAT, CDR2 FQNNGV. Trimming removed 0 bases at V and 7 bases at J, with 6 bases between. This CDR3 spans 13 amino acids.

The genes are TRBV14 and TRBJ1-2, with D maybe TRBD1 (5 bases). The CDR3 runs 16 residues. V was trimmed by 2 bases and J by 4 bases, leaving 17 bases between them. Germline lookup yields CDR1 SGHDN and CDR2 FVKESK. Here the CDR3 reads CASSQTVKGRGYGYTF. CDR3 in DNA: TGTGCCAGCAGCCAAACAGTGAAGGGGAGGGGCTATGGCTACACCTTC. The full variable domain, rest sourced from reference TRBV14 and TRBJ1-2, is EAGVTQFPSHSVIEKGQTVTLRCDPISGHDNLYWYRRVMGKEIKFLLHFVKESKQDESGMPNNRFLAERTGGTYSTLKVQPAELEDSGVYFCASSQTVKGRGYGYTFGSGTRLTVV.

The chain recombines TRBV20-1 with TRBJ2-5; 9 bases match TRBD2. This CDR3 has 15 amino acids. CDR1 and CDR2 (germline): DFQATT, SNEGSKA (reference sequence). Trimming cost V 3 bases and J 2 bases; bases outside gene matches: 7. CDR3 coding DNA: TGCAGTGCTAGGAGGGGCGGGGGGGTACAAGAGACCCAGTACTTC. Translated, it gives CSARRGGGVQETQYF.

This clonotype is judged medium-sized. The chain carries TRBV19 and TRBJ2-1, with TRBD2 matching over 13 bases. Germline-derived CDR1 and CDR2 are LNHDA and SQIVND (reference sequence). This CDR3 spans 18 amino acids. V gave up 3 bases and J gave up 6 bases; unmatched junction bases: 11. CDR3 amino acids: CASSIIGLAGDGGNEQFF. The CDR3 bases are TGTGCCAGTAGTATTATCGGACTAGCGGGGGACGGGGGCAATGAGCAGTTCTTC.

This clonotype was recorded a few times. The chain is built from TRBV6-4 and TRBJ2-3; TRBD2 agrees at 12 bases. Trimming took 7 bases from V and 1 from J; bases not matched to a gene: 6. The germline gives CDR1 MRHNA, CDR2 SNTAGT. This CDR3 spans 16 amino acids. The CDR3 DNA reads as TGTGCCAGCAATCCGACTAGCGGGGGACGCACAGATACGCAGTATTTT. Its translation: CASNPTSGGRTDTQYF.

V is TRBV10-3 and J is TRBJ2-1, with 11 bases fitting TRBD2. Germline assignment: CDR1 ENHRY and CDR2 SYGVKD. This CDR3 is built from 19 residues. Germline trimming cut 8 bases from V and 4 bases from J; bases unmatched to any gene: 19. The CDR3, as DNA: TGTGCCATCGGCCCGGGGGTGGCTAGCGGGGGGAAGGCGTACAATGAGCAGTTCTTC. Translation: CAIGPGVASGGKAYNEQFF.

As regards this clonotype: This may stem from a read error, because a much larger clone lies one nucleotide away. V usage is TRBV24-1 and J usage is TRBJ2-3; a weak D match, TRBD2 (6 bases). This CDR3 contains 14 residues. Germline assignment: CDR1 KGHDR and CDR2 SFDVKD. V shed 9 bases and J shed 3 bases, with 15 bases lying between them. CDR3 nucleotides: TGTGCCACCGGGGGGAACCTTGGGACAGATACGCAGTATTTT. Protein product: CATGGNLGTDTQYF.

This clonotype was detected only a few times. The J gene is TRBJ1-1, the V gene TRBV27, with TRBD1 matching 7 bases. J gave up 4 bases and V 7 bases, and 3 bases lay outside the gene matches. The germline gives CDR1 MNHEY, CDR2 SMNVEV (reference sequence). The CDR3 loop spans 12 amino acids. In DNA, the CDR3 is TGTGCCAGCATGTCAGGGGGCACTGAAGCTTTCTTT. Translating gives CASMSGGTEAFF.

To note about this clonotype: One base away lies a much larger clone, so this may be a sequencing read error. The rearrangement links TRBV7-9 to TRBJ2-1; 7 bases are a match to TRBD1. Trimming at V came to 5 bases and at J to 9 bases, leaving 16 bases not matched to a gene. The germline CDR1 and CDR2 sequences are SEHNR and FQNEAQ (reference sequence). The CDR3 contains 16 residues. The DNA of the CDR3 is TGTGCCAGCAGCCAGACAGGGAAGAAGGCACTGGGTGAGCAGTTCTTC. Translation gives CASSQTGKKALGEQFF.

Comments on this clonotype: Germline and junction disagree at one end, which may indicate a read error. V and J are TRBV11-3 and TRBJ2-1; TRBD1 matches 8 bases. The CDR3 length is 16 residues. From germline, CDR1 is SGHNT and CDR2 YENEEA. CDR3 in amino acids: CASSLAGQGFYNEQFF. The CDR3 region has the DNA TGCGCCAGCAGCCTTGCAGGACAGGGATTCTACAATGAGCAGTTCTTC.

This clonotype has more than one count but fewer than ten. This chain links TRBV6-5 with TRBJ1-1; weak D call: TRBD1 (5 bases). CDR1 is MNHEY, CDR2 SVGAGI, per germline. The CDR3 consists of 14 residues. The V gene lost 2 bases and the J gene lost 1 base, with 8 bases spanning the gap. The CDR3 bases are TGTGCCAGCAGTTACGAGGGGAGGAACACTGAAGCTTTCTTT. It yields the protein CASSYEGRNTEAFF.

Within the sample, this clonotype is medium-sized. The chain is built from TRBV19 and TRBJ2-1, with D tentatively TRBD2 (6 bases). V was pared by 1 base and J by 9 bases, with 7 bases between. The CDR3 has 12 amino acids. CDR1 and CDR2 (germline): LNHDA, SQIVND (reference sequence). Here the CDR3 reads CASSIGGTEQFF. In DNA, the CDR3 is TGTGCCAGTAGTATAGGCGGGACTGAGCAGTTCTTC.

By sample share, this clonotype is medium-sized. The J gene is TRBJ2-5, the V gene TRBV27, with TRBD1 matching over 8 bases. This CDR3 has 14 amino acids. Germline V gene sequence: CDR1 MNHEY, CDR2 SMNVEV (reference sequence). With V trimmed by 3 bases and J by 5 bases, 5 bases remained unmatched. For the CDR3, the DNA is TGTGCCAGCAGTTTGCAGGGGGCAGGGGAGACCCAGTACTTC. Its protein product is CASSLQGAGETQYF.

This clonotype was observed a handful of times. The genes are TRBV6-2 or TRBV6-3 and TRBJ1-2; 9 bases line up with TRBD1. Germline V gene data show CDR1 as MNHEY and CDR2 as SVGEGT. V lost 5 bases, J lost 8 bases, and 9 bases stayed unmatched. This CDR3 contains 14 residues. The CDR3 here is CASSNVGQGGGYTF. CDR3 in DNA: TGTGCCAGCAGTAACGTGGGACAGGGAGGCGGCTACACCTTC.

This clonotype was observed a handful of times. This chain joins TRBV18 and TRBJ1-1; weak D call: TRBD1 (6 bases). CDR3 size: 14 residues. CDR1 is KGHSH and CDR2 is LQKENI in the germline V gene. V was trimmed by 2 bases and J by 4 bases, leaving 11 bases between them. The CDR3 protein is CASSPGGSSTEAFF. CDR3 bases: TGTGCCAGCTCACCAGGGGGCAGTAGCACTGAAGCTTTCTTT. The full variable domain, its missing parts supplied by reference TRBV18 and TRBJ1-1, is NAGVMQNPRHLVRRRGQEARLRCSPMKGHSHVYWYRQLPEEGLKFMVYLQKENIIDESGMPKERFSAEFPKEGPSILRIQQVVRGDSAAYFCASSPGGSSTEAFFGQGTRLTVV.

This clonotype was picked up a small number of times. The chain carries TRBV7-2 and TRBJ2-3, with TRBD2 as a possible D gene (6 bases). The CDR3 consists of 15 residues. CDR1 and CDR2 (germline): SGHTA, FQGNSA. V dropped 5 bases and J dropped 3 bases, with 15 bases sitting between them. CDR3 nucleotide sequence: TGTGCCAGCAGCCCCTCATATCGGGAGACAGATACGCAGTATTTT. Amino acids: CASSPSYRETDTQYF. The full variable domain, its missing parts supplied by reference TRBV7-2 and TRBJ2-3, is GAGVSQSPSNKVTEKGKDVELRCDPISGHTALYWYRQSLGQGLEFLIYFQGNSAPDKSGLPSDRFSAERTGGSVSTLTIQRTQQEDSAVYLCASSPSYRETDTQYFGPGTRLTVL.

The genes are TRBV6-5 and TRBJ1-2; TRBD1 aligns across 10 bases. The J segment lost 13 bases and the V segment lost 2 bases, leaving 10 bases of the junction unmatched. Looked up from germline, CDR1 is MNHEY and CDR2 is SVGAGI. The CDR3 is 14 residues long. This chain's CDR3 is CASSYGPGQGFVTF. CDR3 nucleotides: TGTGCCAGCAGTTACGGACCGGGACAGGGGTTTGTCACCTTC.